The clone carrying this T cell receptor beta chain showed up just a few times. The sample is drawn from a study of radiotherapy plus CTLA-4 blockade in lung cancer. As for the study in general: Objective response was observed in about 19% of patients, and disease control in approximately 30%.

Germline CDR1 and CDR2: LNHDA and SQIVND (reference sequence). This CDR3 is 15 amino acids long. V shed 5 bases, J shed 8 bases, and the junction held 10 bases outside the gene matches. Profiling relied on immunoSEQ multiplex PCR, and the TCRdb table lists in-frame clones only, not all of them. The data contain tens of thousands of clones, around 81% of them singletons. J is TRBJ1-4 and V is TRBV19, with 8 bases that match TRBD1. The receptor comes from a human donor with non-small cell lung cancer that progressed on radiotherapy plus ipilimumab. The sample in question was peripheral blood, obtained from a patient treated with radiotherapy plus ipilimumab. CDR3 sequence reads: CASSSGQGNGEKLFF. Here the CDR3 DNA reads TGTGCCAGTAGTTCCGGACAGGGTAACGGCGAAAAACTGTTTTTT.